The subject of this entry is one T cell receptor beta chain. Its antigen is not known. Germline trimming cut 4 bases from V and 3 bases from J; bases unmatched to any gene: 2. The length of the CDR3 is 14 residues. CDR1 SEHNR and CDR2 FQNEAQ come from the germline V gene (reference sequence). It was RNA transcripts that yielded the amplified TCR beta CDR3 regions. The primer set for the first-round RT-PCR of the TCR CDR3 was HTBI. TCRdb re-called the multiplex PCR reads with MiXCR, one entry per CDR3 protein. Of some 510,000 distinct CDR3 sequences in the sample, roughly 50% were seen once. These data are taken from a study of T cells in Graves' hyperthyroidism and ophthalmopathy. The study's findings and limits: Most thyroid clonotypes that were expanded above 0.001 also turned up in blood. In the analysis, a 13 V-J model separated ophthalmopathy from stable hyperthyroidism.

The study enrolled patients aged 18 to 65 with newly diagnosed hyperthyroidism of under 2 months' duration. Each diagnosis drew on symptoms, thyroxine, TRAb, thyroid ultrasound and orbital computed tomography findings. This clonotype originated in a young woman with Graves' hyperthyroidism. Sample: peripheral blood or thyroid tissue (not recorded which). The gene calls are TRBV7-9 and TRBJ2-5; 10 bases are a match to TRBD1. The CDR3 is CASSSDRGEETQYF. In nucleotides, the CDR3 is TGTGCCAGCAGCTCGGACAGGGGGGAAGAGACCCAGTACTTC.